This T cell receptor (beta chain) was identified in a study of blood T cell repertoires in COVID-19. Per the original methods: Scientists estimated how many nucleated cells there were by amplifying reference gene primers. Sequencing used immunoSEQ multiplex PCR; TCRdb keeps in-frame clones, though not all of them. V and J calls and clone size are given by that table; D and trimming were obtained from the DNA. The sample contains some 90,000 clones, around 89% of which appear only once. The junction had 9 bases not matched to a gene; V was cut back by 0 bases and J by 6 bases. The germline gives CDR1 LNHNV, CDR2 YYDKDF (reference sequence). The CDR3 runs to 16 residues.

The sequence was obtained from a man aged 50 to 60 with acute or convalescent COVID-19. Sequencing input: peripheral blood. This sequence joins TRBV15 and TRBJ1-2; 8 bases line up with TRBD1. CDR3 DNA sequence: TGTGCCACCAGCAGAGATTTTATTACAGGGGGGGATGGCTACACCTTC. This encodes CATSRDFITGGDGYTF. Full variable domain (missing parts from reference TRBV15 and TRBJ1-2): DAMVIQNPRYQVTQFGKPVTLSCSQTLNHNVMYWYQQKSSQAPKLLFHYYDKDFNNEADTPDNFQSRRPNTSFCFLDIRSPGLGDTAMYLCATSRDFITGGDGYTFGSGTRLTVV.